The 15 T cell receptor beta chains in this list originate from one sample, sequenced in a study of OX40 agonist ivuxolimab in advanced cancers. Assay used: immunoSEQ multiplex PCR; TCRdb lists only in-frame clones, some missing. This table holds 50,000 to 75,000 clones, 91% found once. The source material was CD4+ or CD8+ T cells sorted from blood, sampled in a trial of the OX40 agonist ivuxolimab. The receptors come from an adult with an advanced solid tumor such as melanoma, head and neck, liver or kidney cancer.

This chain joins TRBV19 and TRBJ1-2, with D unclear. In germline, CDR1 is LNHDA, CDR2 SQIVND (reference sequence). V was pared by 3 bases and J by 8 bases, with 13 bases between. The CDR3 contains 13 residues. CDR3 amino acids: CASSIGARGGYTF. In nucleotides, the CDR3 is TGTGCCAGTAGTATCGGTGCCAGAGGAGGCTACACCTTC. The whole variable domain, filled in from reference TRBV19 and TRBJ1-2, reads DGGITQSPKYLFRKEGQNVTLSCEQNLNHDAMYWYRQDPGQGLRLIYYSQIVNDFQKGDIAEGYSVSREKKESFPLTVTSAQKNPTAFYLCASSIGARGGYTFGSGTRLTVV.

J is TRBJ2-2 and V is TRBV4-1; D remains unclear. Deletions cut 0 bases from V and 6 bases from J, with 8 bases between. CDR3 length: 14 amino acids. The germline CDR1 and CDR2 sequences are MGHRA and YSYEKL. The CDR3 is CASSQDRAPGELFF. The CDR3, as DNA: TGCGCCAGCAGCCAAGATAGGGCCCCCGGGGAGCTGTTTTTT.

The gene calls are TRBV28 and TRBJ1-5; D is ambiguous. The V gene lost 6 bases and the J gene lost 0 bases, with 9 bases spanning the gap. The CDR3 extends over 14 amino acids. CDR1 MDHEN and CDR2 SYDVKM come from the germline V gene. The CDR3 DNA reads TGTGCCAGCAGCGGAACGAATAGCAATCAGCCCCAGCATTTT. Translated: CASSGTNSNQPQHF.

The V and J genes are TRBV30 and TRBJ1-5; D unresolved. The CDR3 has 12 residues. Trimming removed 0 bases from V and 4 bases from J, with 4 bases in between. Germline-derived CDR1 and CDR2 are GTSNPN and SVGIG (reference sequence). This CDR3 reads CAWSVGNQPQHF. CDR3 coding DNA: TGTGCCTGGAGTGTAGGGAATCAGCCCCAGCATTTT. Full variable domain (remainder filled in from reference TRBV30 and TRBJ1-5): SQTIHQWPATLVQPVGSPLSLECTVEGTSNPNLYWYRQAAGRGLQLLFYSVGIGQISSEVPQNLSASRPQDRQFILSSKKLLLSDSGFYLCAWSVGNQPQHFGDGTRLSIL.

This rearrangement joins TRBV9 to TRBJ2-7; TRBD2 is a possible D gene (5 bases). V lost 4 bases and J lost 2, with 16 bases in between. This CDR3 spans 15 amino acids. Germline lookup yields CDR1 SGDLS and CDR2 YYNGEE. CDR3 nucleotide sequence: TGTGCCAGCAGCTACGAGGCAGCGGCCCCCTACGAGCAGTACTTC. It translates to CASSYEAAAPYEQYF. Complete variable domain (other parts from reference TRBV9 and TRBJ2-7): DSGVTQTPKHLITATGQRVTLRCSPRSGDLSVYWYQQSLDQGLQFLIQYYNGEERAKGNILERFSAQQFPDLHSELNLSSLELGDSALYFCASSYEAAAPYEQYFGPGTRLTVT.

The V call is TRBV2, the J call TRBJ1-5; no definite D call. Germline lookup yields CDR1 SNHLY and CDR2 FYNNEI. This CDR3 contains 13 residues. V gave up 7 bases and J gave up 0 bases, with 7 bases separating them. The CDR3 loop reads CASKDYSNQPQHF. In DNA, the CDR3 is TGTGCCAGCAAGGATTATAGCAATCAGCCCCAGCATTTT.

The chain uses TRBV7-9 and TRBJ2-2; either TRBD1 or TRBD2 may fit D (6 bases each). Germline V gives CDR1 SEHNR, CDR2 FQNEAQ (reference sequence). The CDR3 length is 18 residues. Deletions cut 7 bases from V and 0 bases from J, with 21 bases between. The CDR3 loop is CASNRGGGGDANTGELFF. The CDR3 region has the DNA TGTGCCAGCAACCGGGGTGGAGGGGGAGATGCGAACACCGGGGAGCTGTTTTTT.

The chain is built from TRBV7-2 and TRBJ1-2, with TRBD1 matching 10 bases. CDR1 is SGHTA and CDR2 is FQGNSA in the germline V gene. The junction had 8 bases not matched to a gene; V was cut back by 5 bases and J by 2 bases. There are 16 residues in the CDR3. CDR3 DNA: TGTGCCAGCAGCCAGCACCCGGGACAGGGGAACTATGGCTACACCTTC. It is translated as CASSQHPGQGNYGYTF.

The chain joins TRBV7-9 to TRBJ2-7; possibly TRBD2 for D (6 bases). Trimming removed 6 bases from V and 6 bases from J, with 15 bases in between. In germline, CDR1 is SEHNR, CDR2 FQNEAQ (reference sequence). The CDR3 is made up of 13 amino acids. This CDR3 reads CASRIGVGGEQYF. The CDR3, as DNA: TGTGCCAGCAGGATAGGGGTGGGAGGCGAGCAGTACTTC.

This chain links TRBV4-2 with TRBJ2-3, with D unclear. Trimming removed 0 bases from V and 7 bases from J, with 8 bases in between. There are 13 residues in the CDR3. CDR1 is LGHNA, CDR2 YNFKEQ, per germline. This CDR3 is CASSQDRLYTQYF. DNA of the CDR3: TGTGCCAGCAGCCAAGATAGGCTATATACGCAGTATTTT.

This chain links TRBV7-2 with TRBJ2-3; D is undetermined. V was pared by 1 base and J by 5 bases, with 13 bases between. CDR3 size: 15 residues. The V gene's germline CDR1 is SGHTA and CDR2 FQGNSA. CDR3 DNA sequence: TGTGCCAGCAGCTTAGTGATTCGGTCGGGAGATACGCAGTATTTT. This sequence encodes CASSLVIRSGDTQYF. The whole variable domain, remainder taken from reference TRBV7-2 and TRBJ2-3, is GAGVSQSPSNKVTEKGKDVELRCDPISGHTALYWYRQSLGQGLEFLIYFQGNSAPDKSGLPSDRFSAERTGGSVSTLTIQRTQQEDSAVYLCASSLVIRSGDTQYFGPGTRLTVL.

The chain combines TRBV7-8 with TRBJ2-7, with D perhaps TRBD1 or TRBD2 (6 bases each). Trimming took 3 bases from V and 12 from J, leaving 15 bases between them. The CDR3 runs 12 residues. Germline loops: CDR1 SGHVS, CDR2 FQNEAQ. The CDR3 region is CASSLIGGSLYF. As DNA, the CDR3 is TGTGCCAGCAGCTTGATAGGGGGGTCGCTGTACTTC.

The chain recombines TRBV2 with TRBJ1-3; D gene ambiguous. Between the trimmed V and J ends, which lost 5 bases and 4 bases, there was a span of 12 bases. The CDR3 is 14 amino acids. CDR1 is SNHLY, CDR2 FYNNEI, per germline. The CDR3 loop is CASSSISGGNTIYF. CDR3 nucleotides: TGTGCCAGCAGTTCTATTTCGGGCGGAAACACCATATATTTT.

This chain links TRBV6-5 with TRBJ2-1, with TRBD2 matching over 8 bases. CDR1 is MNHEY, CDR2 SVGAGI, per germline. Trimming at V came to 2 bases and at J to 6 bases, leaving 6 bases not matched to a gene. The CDR3 contains 15 residues. The CDR3 protein is CASSYVAGGGNEQFF. As DNA, the CDR3 is TGTGCCAGCAGTTACGTGGCGGGAGGAGGCAATGAGCAGTTCTTC.

The chain has TRBV9 and TRBJ2-2; 8 bases match TRBD1. The V gene's germline CDR1 is SGDLS and CDR2 YYNGEE. V lost 4 bases, J lost 4 bases, and 6 bases stayed unmatched. The CDR3 length is 15 residues. The CDR3 protein is CASSPTGAGTGELFF. In DNA form, the CDR3 reads TGTGCCAGCAGCCCGACAGGGGCTGGCACCGGGGAGCTGTTTTTT. Drawing the rest from reference TRBV9 and TRBJ2-2, the complete variable domain is DSGVTQTPKHLITATGQRVTLRCSPRSGDLSVYWYQQSLDQGLQFLIQYYNGEERAKGNILERFSAQQFPDLHSELNLSSLELGDSALYFCASSPTGAGTGELFFGEGSRLTVL.